This TCR beta chain was captured by sequencing in a study of blood T cell repertoires in COVID-19. In the study overall: The origin of the acute and convalescent COVID-19 samples was the United States, Italy and Spain.

Original processing methods: Amplification of reference gene primers provided the estimated nucleated cell counts. The method was immunoSEQ multiplex PCR; TCRdb's version includes in-frame clones alone and lacks a portion of them. V and J calls and clone size follow that table, whereas D and trimming were derived from the DNA. The repertoire consists of approximately 210,000 clones, with approximately 80% occurring once and the leading ten covering 7.8%. The CDR3 has 16 residues. Per the germline V gene, CDR1 is SGHTA and CDR2 is FQGNSA. The J segment lost 4 bases and the V segment lost 4 bases, leaving 4 bases of the junction unmatched.

The sequence was obtained from a woman over 75 with COVID-19, enrolled during active disease. The chain recombines TRBV7-2 with TRBJ2-2; 12 nucleotides line up with TRBD1. Material: peripheral blood. The DNA of the CDR3 is TGTGCCAGCAGCTCGGGACAGGGGGCAAGCACCGGGGAGCTGTTTTTT. Translation: CASSSGQGASTGELFF.